This passage covers 5 T cell receptor beta chains from one sample sequenced in a study of blood T cells in healthy people across ages. Through a sample-barcoded 5' primer and a J-beta primer mix, a second PCR was run for roughly 7 to 12 cycles. TCRdb re-called the 5' RACE reads with MiXCR, one entry per CDR3 protein. The repertoire holds roughly 1.4 million distinct CDR3 sequences, with approximately 63% as singletons. Sequenced input: blood. These TCRs come from a man between 18 and 35 years old in good health.

V gene TRBV4-3 combines with J gene TRBJ1-1; D is perhaps TRBD1 (5 bases). Germline values: CDR1 LGHNA, CDR2 YSLEER. The CDR3 contains 14 residues. V was trimmed by 3 bases and J by 0 bases, leaving 8 bases between them. The CDR3 sequence is CASSHGTVNTEAFF. DNA for the CDR3: TGCGCCAGCAGCCACGGGACGGTGAACACTGAAGCTTTCTTT.

For this clonotype: At one of its ends the junction is not consistent with the germline gene, which may arise from a read error. This chain uses TRBV6-6 with TRBJ2-3, with 7 bases lining up with TRBD2. The CDR3 runs 17 residues. In germline, CDR1 is MNHNY, CDR2 SVGAGI (reference sequence). The CDR3 nucleotides read TGTGCCAGCAGTTACTCGCGGCTAGCGGATAGCACAGATACGCGGTATTTT. Translation gives CASSYSRLADSTDTRYF.

V gene TRBV11-2 combines with J gene TRBJ2-3, with 8 positions matching TRBD1. V lost 8 bases, J lost 4 bases, and 11 bases stayed unmatched. The germline CDR1 and CDR2 sequences are SGHAT and FQNNGV. The CDR3 extends over 15 amino acids. CDR3 bases: TGTGCCAGCCTGCCCGTTTCCAGGGGGCCAGATACGCAGTATTTT. It yields the protein CASLPVSRGPDTQYF.

The table lists this clonotype with a few counts. The chain links TRBV27 to TRBJ2-1, with TRBD2 matching 9 bases. CDR1 is MNHEY, CDR2 SMNVEV, per germline (reference sequence). This CDR3 comprises 15 residues. V lost 3 bases to trimming and J lost 9 bases; unmatched junction nucleotides: 9. Here the CDR3 reads CASSLAWRGGGEQFF. CDR3 DNA: TGTGCCAGCAGTTTGGCTTGGCGGGGGGGCGGTGAGCAGTTCTTC.

In regard to this clonotype: A read error may account for a junction end that differs from germline. V usage is TRBV30 and J usage is TRBJ1-5, with D possibly being TRBD1 (5 bases). The germline CDR1 and CDR2 sequences are GTSNPN and SVGIG (reference sequence). The CDR3 totals 12 residues. DNA of the CDR3: TGTGCTTGGAGCGGGGGAGCCCAGCCCCAGCATTTT. Protein sequence: CAWSGGAQPQHF.